The 24 T cell receptor beta chains given below trace back to one sample, sequenced in a study of T cells in Graves' hyperthyroidism and ophthalmopathy (dated by TCRdb to the late 2010s). Libraries were built with multiplex PCR. These reads were obtained on an Illumina HiSeq 2000. TCR beta CDR3 regions were amplified from RNA transcripts. The first round of RT-PCR for the TCR CDR3 was performed with the HTBI primer set and the Qiagen OneStep RT-PCR kit. The public reads were reprocessed in TCRdb via fastp at Q25 and MiXCR, keeping in-frame beta chains. Rows matching on CDR3 protein sequence are summarized as one entry with the most common DNA and genes. The sample table shows 600,000 to 700,000 distinct CDR3 sequences, and approximately 15% are seen once. Clones ranked in the top ten supply approximately 4.2% of the sample. Sequenced material: blood. The receptors derive from a middle-aged woman with Graves' ophthalmopathy.

This clonotype has more than one count but fewer than ten. The chain recombines TRBV11-1 with TRBJ2-2, with D maybe TRBD1 (6 bases). The V gene lost 6 bases and the J gene lost 5 bases, with 19 bases spanning the gap. Germline V CDR1 and CDR2: SGHAT, FQDESV (reference sequence). The CDR3 runs to 16 residues. CDR3 loop: CASSAATGQKTGELFF. DNA for the CDR3: TGTGCCAGCAGTGCGGCGACGGGACAAAAGACCGGGGAGCTGTTTTTT.

The sample holds many counts of this clonotype. J is TRBJ2-5 and V is TRBV11-2; TRBD2 is a possible D gene (5 bases). There are 13 residues in the CDR3. Trimming removed 4 bases at V and 5 bases at J, with 11 bases between. Germline CDR1 is SGHAT and CDR2 is FQNNGV. The CDR3 loop reads CASSSTQRETQYF. In DNA form, the CDR3 reads TGTGCCAGCAGCTCAACCCAGCGGGAGACCCAGTACTTC. Combining the CDR3 with reference TRBV11-2 and TRBJ2-5 gives the whole variable domain EAGVAQSPRYKIIEKRQSVAFWCNPISGHATLYWYQQILGQGPKLLIQFQNNGVVDDSQLPKDRFSAERLKGVDSTLKIQPAKLEDSAVYLCASSSTQRETQYFGPGTRLLVL.

The rearrangement links TRBV28 to TRBJ2-7, with TRBD1 matching over 7 bases. Germline V gene lookup returns CDR1 MDHEN and CDR2 SYDVKM. V was pared by 5 bases and J by 0 bases, with 7 bases of the junction left unmatched. The CDR3 runs to 15 residues. The CDR3 is CASSRTGVSSYEQYF. Here the CDR3 DNA reads TGTGCCAGCAGTCGCACAGGGGTCAGCTCCTACGAGCAGTACTTC.

This clonotype was recorded at least ten times. This rearrangement joins TRBV7-8 to TRBJ2-7; 9 bases fit TRBD2. The CDR3 totals 16 residues. With V trimmed by 5 bases and J by 4 bases, 12 bases remained unmatched. CDR1 is SGHVS and CDR2 is FQNEAQ in the germline V gene. CDR3 region: CASSLPGTSMFYEQYF. The DNA for the CDR3 is TGTGCCAGCAGCCTACCCGGGACTAGCATGTTTTACGAGCAGTACTTC.

This clonotype was picked up a small number of times. One junction end does not reproduce the germline sequence, and a read error may be involved. The chain carries TRBV3-1 and TRBJ1-3; possible D gene TRBD1, 6 bases. This CDR3 is built from 15 residues. The germline CDR1 and CDR2 sequences are LGHDT and YNNKEL (reference sequence). The CDR3 region has the DNA TGTGCCAGCAGCCAAGCCCCAGGGGTTGGAGACACCATATATTTT. Translated: CASSQAPGVGDTIYF.

At least ten counts were recorded for this clonotype. The V call is TRBV2, the J call TRBJ2-7; no clear D. With 8 bases removed from V and 0 bases from J, the gap between germline ends came to 11 bases. CDR1 is SNHLY and CDR2 is FYNNEI in the germline V gene. The CDR3 contains 13 residues. For the CDR3, the DNA is TGTGCCAGCGGCCGAGACGCCTCCTACGAGCAGTACTTC. Its protein product is CASGRDASYEQYF.

This clonotype was detected ten times or more. The chain is built from TRBV7-9 and TRBJ1-2; TRBD1 is a possible D gene (6 bases). Germline assignment: CDR1 SEHNR and CDR2 FQNEAQ (reference sequence). The CDR3 runs to 17 residues. Trimming removed 5 bases at V and 0 bases at J, with 19 bases between. DNA for the CDR3: TGTGCCAGCAGCCCGCCCCGGGACACCGTCGCTAACTATGGCTACACCTTC. Translation gives CASSPPRDTVANYGYTF.

This clonotype came up a few times. The rearrangement joins TRBV6-1 to TRBJ2-1; TRBD1 agrees at 9 bases. CDR1 MNHNS and CDR2 SASEGT come from the germline V gene. The V gene end was trimmed by 4 bases and the J gene end by 3 bases; junction bases not matched to a gene: 7. The CDR3 sequence is 16 residues long. CDR3 nucleotides: TGTGCCAGCAGTGTGCTCGGGACAGGGATCTACAATGAGCAGTTCTTC. Its protein is CASSVLGTGIYNEQFF.

This clonotype was seen at least ten times. The chain carries TRBV20-1 and TRBJ1-1; no firm D call. Between the trimmed V and J ends, which lost 5 bases and 4 bases, there was a span of 14 bases. The germline CDR1 and CDR2 sequences are DFQATT and SNEGSKA (reference sequence). The CDR3 is 13 amino acids. CDR3 nucleotide sequence: TGCAGTGCTTCACATTCTAAGGGCACTGAAGCTTTCTTT. It codes for CSASHSKGTEAFF.

The sample holds many counts of this clonotype. The rearrangement uses TRBV20-1 and TRBJ2-4; 15 bases agree with TRBD2. The CDR3 is 18 amino acids. The J segment lost 7 bases and the V segment lost 0 bases, leaving 10 bases of the junction unmatched. Per the germline V gene, CDR1 is DFQATT and CDR2 is SNEGSKA (reference sequence). DNA of the CDR3: TGCAGTGCTAGAGATATCGGACTAGCGGGAGGGACGGGGAACATTCAGTACTTC. It encodes CSARDIGLAGGTGNIQYF.

This clonotype was seen repeatedly, ten times or more. This rearrangement joins TRBV19 to TRBJ2-7; D call uncertain. From germline, CDR1 is LNHDA and CDR2 SQIVND (reference sequence). V was pared by 8 bases and J by 1 base, with 15 bases between. This CDR3 comprises 14 residues. The CDR3 is CASRISWASYEQYF. CDR3 sequence (DNA): TGTGCCAGTCGGATCAGTTGGGCTTCCTACGAGCAGTACTTC.

This clonotype came up many times. The chain has TRBV28 and TRBJ1-2; TRBD1 might be the D (6 bases). V lost 3 bases to trimming and J lost 2 bases, with 10 bases between them. This CDR3 is 14 amino acids long. Germline CDR1 is MDHEN and CDR2 is SYDVKM. The CDR3 is CASSFAGVNYGYTF. In DNA form, the CDR3 reads TGTGCCAGCAGTTTTGCAGGGGTGAACTATGGCTACACCTTC.

This clonotype has ten or more counts. V and J are TRBV12-3 or TRBV12-4 and TRBJ2-7, with D possibly being TRBD1 (6 bases). Trimming removed 5 bases at V and 3 bases at J, with 8 bases between. This CDR3 region has 12 residues. This chain's CDR3 is CASSGQNYEQYF. The CDR3 DNA reads as TGTGCCAGCAGTGGACAGAACTACGAGCAGTACTTC.

J is TRBJ2-5 and V is TRBV19, with D possibly being TRBD2 (6 bases). V gave up 3 bases and J gave up 7 bases, with 15 bases separating them. This CDR3 has 14 amino acids. Looked up from germline, CDR1 is LNHDA and CDR2 is SQIVND (reference sequence). The CDR3 reads CASSIKAGRGTQYF. The CDR3 DNA reads as TGTGCCAGTAGTATTAAGGCAGGGCGGGGGACCCAGTACTTC.

Ten or more counts support this clonotype. The chain couples TRBV29-1 to TRBJ1-1; D is unresolved. V lost 4 bases and J lost 3, with 3 bases in between. CDR1 is SQVTM, CDR2 ANQGSEA, per germline. This CDR3 spans 10 amino acids. In nucleotides, the CDR3 is TGCAGCGTTGGCCACACTGAAGCTTTCTTT. Translation gives CSVGHTEAFF.

V usage is TRBV20-1 and J usage is TRBJ1-5; D is unclear. The CDR3 totals 14 residues. Deletions cut 3 bases from V and 3 bases from J, with 12 bases between. Germline lookup yields CDR1 DFQATT and CDR2 SNEGSKA (reference sequence). CDR3 coding DNA: TGCAGTGCTAGCGGACTGGAGATCAATCAGCCCCAGCATTTT. Residues: CSASGLEINQPQHF.

The table lists this clonotype with many counts. Germline is not matched at one junction end, which may reflect a read error. The chain couples TRBV7-9 to TRBJ1-2; TRBD1 might be the D (5 bases). The CDR3 is 12 residues long. CDR1 and CDR2 (germline): SEHNR, FQNEAQ (reference sequence). CDR3 coding DNA: TGTGCCAGCAGCGTCAGCAGCGGGACGGGGGCCTTC. It is translated as CASSVSSGTGAF.

V gene TRBV7-2 combines with J gene TRBJ1-6; D is perhaps TRBD1 (5 bases). CDR3 size: 15 residues. CDR1 is SGHTA, CDR2 FQGNSA, per germline. The V and J ends lost 4 bases and 7 bases respectively, with 14 bases between them. DNA of the CDR3: TGTGCCAGCAGCTCTTCAGGGCCTCGGAATTCACCCCTCCACTTT. Translation gives CASSSSGPRNSPLHF.

This clonotype was observed at least ten times. The rearrangement uses TRBV6-2 or TRBV6-3 and TRBJ1-2; D is possibly TRBD1 (6 bases). With 6 bases removed from V and 0 bases from J, the gap between germline ends came to 14 bases. The CDR3 covers 15 residues. Germline CDR1 MNHEY, CDR2 SVGEGT. CDR3 bases: TGTGCCAGCAGGATTCGGGACACCTCTAACTATGGCTACACCTTC. Amino acid sequence: CASRIRDTSNYGYTF.

This clonotype was picked up many times. The rearrangement links TRBV7-3 to TRBJ1-1; 8 nucleotides agree with TRBD1. The trim removed 5 bases at V and 6 bases at J, leaving 5 bases unmatched. Germline values: CDR1 SGHTA, CDR2 FQGTGA. The CDR3 has 13 amino acids. CDR3: CASSPLGQAEAFF. CDR3 in DNA: TGTGCCAGCAGCCCCTTGGGACAGGCTGAAGCTTTCTTT.

This clonotype was found a few times. This chain joins TRBV20-1 and TRBJ1-2; D is undetermined. This CDR3 has 15 amino acids. In germline, CDR1 is DFQATT, CDR2 SNEGSKA (reference sequence). V was cut by 1 base and J by 3 bases, with 15 bases left in between. CDR3 sequence (DNA): TGCAGTGCTAGAGTCCCTGTGACACACCACTATGGCTACACCTTC. Amino acids: CSARVPVTHHYGYTF.

This clonotype came up many times. This clone may be a read error of a much larger clone one base away. The V and J genes are TRBV28 and TRBJ1-1, with D unclear. This CDR3 has 14 residues. The V and J ends lost 2 bases and 0 bases respectively, with 7 bases between them. CDR1 and CDR2 from the germline V gene are MDHEN and SYDVKM. The CDR3 loop is CASSLTRLNTEAFF. Written as DNA, the CDR3 is TGTGCCAGCAGTTTAACCAGGCTGAACACTGAAGCTTTCTTT.

This clonotype was picked up many times. The chain combines TRBV11-1 with TRBJ2-7, with 9 bases lining up with TRBD2. Per the germline V gene, CDR1 is SGHAT and CDR2 is FQDESV (reference sequence). The ends lost 1 base at V and 4 bases at J; junction bases unmatched: 8. The CDR3 is 16 amino acids. The CDR3 loop is CASSLDSSGIMYEQYF. DNA of the CDR3: TGTGCCAGCAGCTTAGACTCTAGCGGGATTATGTACGAGCAGTACTTC.

This clonotype was seen a handful of times. The chain recombines TRBV28 with TRBJ2-4; a possible D gene is TRBD1 (5 bases). V lost 3 bases, J lost 2 bases, and 14 bases lay in between. Germline CDR1 is MDHEN and CDR2 is SYDVKM. This CDR3 spans 16 amino acids. The CDR3 nucleotides are TGTGCCAGCAGTTTTGGGATGAAGGGGTCCAAAAACATTCAGTACTTC. It specifies CASSFGMKGSKNIQYF.